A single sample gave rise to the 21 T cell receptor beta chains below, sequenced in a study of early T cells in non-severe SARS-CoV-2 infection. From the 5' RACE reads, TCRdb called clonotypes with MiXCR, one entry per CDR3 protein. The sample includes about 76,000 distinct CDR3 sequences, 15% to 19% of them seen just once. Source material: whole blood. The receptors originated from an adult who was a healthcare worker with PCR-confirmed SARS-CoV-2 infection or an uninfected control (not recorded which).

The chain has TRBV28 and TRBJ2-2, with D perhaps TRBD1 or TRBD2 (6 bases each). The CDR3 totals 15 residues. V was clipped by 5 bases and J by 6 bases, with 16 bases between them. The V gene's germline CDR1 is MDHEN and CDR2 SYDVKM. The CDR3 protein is CASSTNREVAGELFF. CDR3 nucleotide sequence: TGTGCCAGCAGTACAAACAGGGAGGTCGCCGGGGAGCTGTTTTTT.

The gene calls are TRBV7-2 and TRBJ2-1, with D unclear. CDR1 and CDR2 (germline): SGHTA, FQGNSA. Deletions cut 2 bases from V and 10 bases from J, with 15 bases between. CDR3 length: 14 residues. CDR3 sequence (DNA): TGTGCCAGCAGCTTATCCATCGGAGCATTCGAGCAGTTCTTC. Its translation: CASSLSIGAFEQFF.

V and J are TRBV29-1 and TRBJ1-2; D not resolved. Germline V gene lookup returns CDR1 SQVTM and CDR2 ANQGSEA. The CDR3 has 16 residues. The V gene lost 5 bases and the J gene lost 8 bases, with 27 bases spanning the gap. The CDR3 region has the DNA TGCAGCGTTATCACGCACTTCCAATTGGACGCTAGGGGCTACACCTTC. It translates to CSVITHFQLDARGYTF.

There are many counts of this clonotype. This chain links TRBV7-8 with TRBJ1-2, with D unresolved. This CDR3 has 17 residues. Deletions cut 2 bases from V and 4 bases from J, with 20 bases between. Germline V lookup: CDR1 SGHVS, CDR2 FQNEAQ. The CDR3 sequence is CASSLMPGPRRSYGYTF. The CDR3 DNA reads TGTGCCAGCAGCTTAATGCCCGGACCCCGGCGCAGCTATGGCTACACCTTC. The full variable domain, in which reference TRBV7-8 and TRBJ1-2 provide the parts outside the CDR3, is GAGVSQSPRYKVAKRGQDVALRCDPISGHVSLFWYQQALGQGPEFLTYFQNEAQLDKSGLPSDRFFAERPEGSVSTLKIQRTQQEDSAVYLCASSLMPGPRRSYGYTFGSGTRLTVV.

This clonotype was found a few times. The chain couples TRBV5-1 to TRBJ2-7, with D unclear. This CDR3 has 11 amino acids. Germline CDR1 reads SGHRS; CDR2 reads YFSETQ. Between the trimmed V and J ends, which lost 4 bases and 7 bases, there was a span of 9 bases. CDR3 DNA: TGCGCCAGCAGCCTTCACTCAGAGCAGTACTTC. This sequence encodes CASSLHSEQYF.

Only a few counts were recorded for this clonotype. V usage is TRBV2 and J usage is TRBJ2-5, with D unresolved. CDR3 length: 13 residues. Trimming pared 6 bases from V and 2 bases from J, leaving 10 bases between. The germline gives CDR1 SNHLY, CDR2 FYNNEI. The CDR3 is CASRHRLQETQYF. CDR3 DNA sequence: TGTGCCAGCAGACACCGATTACAAGAGACCCAGTACTTC.

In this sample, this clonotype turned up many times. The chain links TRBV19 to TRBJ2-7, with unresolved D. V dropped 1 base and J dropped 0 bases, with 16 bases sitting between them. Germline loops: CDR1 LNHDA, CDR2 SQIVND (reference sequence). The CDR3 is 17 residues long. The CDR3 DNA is TGTGCCAGTAGTATAGGATCTCGGAAATGGGCCTCCTACGAGCAGTACTTC. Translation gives CASSIGSRKWASYEQYF.

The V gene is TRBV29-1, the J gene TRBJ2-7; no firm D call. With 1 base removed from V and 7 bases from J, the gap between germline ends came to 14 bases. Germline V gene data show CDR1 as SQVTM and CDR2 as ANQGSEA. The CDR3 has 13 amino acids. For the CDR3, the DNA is TGCAGCGTTGAAGGTTGGGCAGCTCGAGAGCAGTACTTC. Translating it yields CSVEGWAAREQYF.

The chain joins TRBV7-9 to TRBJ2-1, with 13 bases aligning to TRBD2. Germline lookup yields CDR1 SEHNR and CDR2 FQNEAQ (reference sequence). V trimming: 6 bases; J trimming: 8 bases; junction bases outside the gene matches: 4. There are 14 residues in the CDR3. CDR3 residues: CASRRTSGSYEQFF. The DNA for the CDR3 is TGTGCCAGCAGAAGGACTAGCGGGAGTTATGAGCAGTTCTTC.

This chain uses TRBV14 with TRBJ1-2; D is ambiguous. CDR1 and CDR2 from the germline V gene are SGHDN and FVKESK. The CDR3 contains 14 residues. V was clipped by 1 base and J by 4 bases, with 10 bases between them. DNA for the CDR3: TGTGCCAGCAGCCAAGGGGTAGTCGGCTATGGCTACACCTTC. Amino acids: CASSQGVVGYGYTF.

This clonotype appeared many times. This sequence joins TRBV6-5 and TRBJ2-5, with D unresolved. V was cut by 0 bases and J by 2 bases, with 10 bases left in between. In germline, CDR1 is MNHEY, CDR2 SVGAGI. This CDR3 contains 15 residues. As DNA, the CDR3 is TGTGCCAGCAGTTACTCGGTATACCCACAAGAGACCCAGTACTTC. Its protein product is CASSYSVYPQETQYF.

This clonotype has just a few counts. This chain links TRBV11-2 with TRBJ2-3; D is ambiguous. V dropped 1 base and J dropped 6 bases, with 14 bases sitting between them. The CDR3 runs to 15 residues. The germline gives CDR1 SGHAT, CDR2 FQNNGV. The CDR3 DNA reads TGTGCCAGCAGCTTAGCCGGCGGTGCAGGCGATACGCAGTATTTT. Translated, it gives CASSLAGGAGDTQYF.

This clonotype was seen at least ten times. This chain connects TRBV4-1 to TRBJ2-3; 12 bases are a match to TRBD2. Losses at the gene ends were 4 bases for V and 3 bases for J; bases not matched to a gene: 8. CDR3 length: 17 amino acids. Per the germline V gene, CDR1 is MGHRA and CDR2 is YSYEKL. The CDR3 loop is CASSRTTSGGTTDTQYF. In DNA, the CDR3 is TGCGCCAGCAGCCGCACTACTAGCGGGGGGACAACAGATACGCAGTATTTT.

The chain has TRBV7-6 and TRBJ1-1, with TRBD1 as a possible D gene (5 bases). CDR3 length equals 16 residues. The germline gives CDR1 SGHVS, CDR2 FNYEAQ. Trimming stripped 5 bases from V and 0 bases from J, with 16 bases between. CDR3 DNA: TGTGCCAGCAGCCTCTGGGACGGGGATATGAACACTGAAGCTTTCTTT. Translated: CASSLWDGDMNTEAFF. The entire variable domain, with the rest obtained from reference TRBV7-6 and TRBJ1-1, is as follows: GAGVSQSPRYKVTKRGQDVALRCDPISGHVSLYWYRQALGQGPEFLTYFNYEAQQDKSGLPNDRFSAERPEGSISTLTIQRTEQRDSAMYRCASSLWDGDMNTEAFFGQGTRLTVV.

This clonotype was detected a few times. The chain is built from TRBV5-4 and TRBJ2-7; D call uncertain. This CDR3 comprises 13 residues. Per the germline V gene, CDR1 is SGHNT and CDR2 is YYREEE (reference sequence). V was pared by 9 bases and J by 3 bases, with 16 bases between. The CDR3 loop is CATKSGANYEQYF. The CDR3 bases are TGTGCCACGAAGTCGGGCGCTAACTACGAGCAGTACTTC.

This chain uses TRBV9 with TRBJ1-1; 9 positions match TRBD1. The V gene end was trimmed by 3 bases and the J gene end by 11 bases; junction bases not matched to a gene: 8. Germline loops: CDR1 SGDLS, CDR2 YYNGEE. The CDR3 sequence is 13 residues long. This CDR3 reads CASSERQGERAFF. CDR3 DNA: TGTGCCAGCAGCGAGCGACAGGGGGAGAGGGCTTTCTTT.

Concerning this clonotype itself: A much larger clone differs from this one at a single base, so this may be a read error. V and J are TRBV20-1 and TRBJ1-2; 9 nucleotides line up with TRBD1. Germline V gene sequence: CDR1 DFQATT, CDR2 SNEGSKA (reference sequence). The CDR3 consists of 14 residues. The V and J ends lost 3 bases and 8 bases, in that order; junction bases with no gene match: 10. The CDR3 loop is CSASNLGQGDGYTF. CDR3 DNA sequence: TGCAGTGCTAGCAATTTGGGACAGGGAGACGGCTACACCTTC.

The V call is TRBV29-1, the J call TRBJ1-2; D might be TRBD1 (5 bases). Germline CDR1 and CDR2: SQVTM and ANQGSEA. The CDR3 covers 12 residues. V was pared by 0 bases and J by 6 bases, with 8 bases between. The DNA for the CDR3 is TGCAGCGTTGAAGATTCGGGGGATGGCTACACCTTC. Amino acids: CSVEDSGDGYTF.

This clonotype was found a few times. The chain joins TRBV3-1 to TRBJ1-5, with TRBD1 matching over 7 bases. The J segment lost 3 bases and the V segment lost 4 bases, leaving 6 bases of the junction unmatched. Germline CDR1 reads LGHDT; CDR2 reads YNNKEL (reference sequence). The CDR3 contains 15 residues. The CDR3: CASSLTGALNQPQHF. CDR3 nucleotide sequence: TGTGCCAGCAGCCTTACAGGGGCACTCAATCAGCCCCAGCATTTT.

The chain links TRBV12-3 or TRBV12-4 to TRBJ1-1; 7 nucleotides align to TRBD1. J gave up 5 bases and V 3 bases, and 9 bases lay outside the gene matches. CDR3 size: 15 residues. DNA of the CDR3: TGTGCCAGCAGTTTGGCCCTGGCCAGGGGGACTGAAGCTTTCTTT. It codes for CASSLALARGTEAFF.

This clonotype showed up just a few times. CDR3 residues: CASSSPEGLASEQYF. The CDR3 DNA reads TGTGCCAGCAGTTCCCCGGAAGGACTAGCTTCGGAGCAGTACTTC. V and J are TRBV28 and TRBJ2-7; 8 nucleotides line up with TRBD2. Germline-derived CDR1 and CDR2 are MDHEN and SYDVKM. The CDR3 runs 15 residues. The ends lost 4 bases at V and 7 bases at J; junction bases unmatched: 12.